This TCR beta chain was captured in a study of OX40 agonist ivuxolimab in advanced cancers. Study as a whole: Prior anti-PD-1, anti-PD-L1 or anti-CTLA-4 therapy did not bar entry, and 40% had some.

The germline V and J ends were trimmed by 3 bases and 4 bases, with 9 bases remaining between them. This CDR3 comprises 14 residues. The germline V gene encodes CDR1 SGHNT and CDR2 YENEEA. The protocol was immunoSEQ multiplex PCR, while the TCRdb copy is restricted to in-frame clones and leaves out a portion. Altogether about 58,000 clones are present, roughly nine tenths being singletons, with the ten largest covering around 0.56%. Anyone with autoimmune disease history or systemic immunosuppression was excluded. The sequencing used CD4+ or CD8+ T cells sorted from blood, collected in a trial of the OX40 agonist ivuxolimab. The receptor's source is an adult with an advanced solid tumor such as melanoma, head and neck, liver or kidney cancer. The V gene is TRBV11-3, the J gene TRBJ2-2, with a weak D call TRBD2 (5 bases). CDR3 loop: CASSFGEPTGELFF. In DNA form, the CDR3 reads TGTGCCAGCAGCTTTGGGGAGCCCACCGGGGAGCTGTTTTTT. The full variable domain, in which reference TRBV11-3 and TRBJ2-2 provide the parts outside the CDR3, is EAGVVQSPRYKIIEKKQPVAFWCNPISGHNTLYWYLQNLGQGPELLIRYENEEAVDDSQLPKDRFSAERLKGVDSTLKIQPAELGDSAVYLCASSFGEPTGELFFGEGSRLTVL.